A selection of T cell receptor beta chains follows, all from one sample in a study of identifying expanded T cells in peripheral blood. Libraries were prepared by immunoSEQ multiplex PCR; TCRdb keeps only in-frame clonotypes and omits some of them. Of more than 85,000 clones listed, around 88% were seen once; the top ten hold less than 15%. Sequencing input: blood. The origin of the receptors is a person aged 18 to 70 in good health. Both conserved end residues are part of each CDR3.

j_call | v_call | cdr3_aa
TRBJ2-7 | TRBV7-2 | CASSLKGSYEQYF
TRBJ2-5 | TRBV2 | CASRLTSGGGETQYF
TRBJ1-4 | TRBV11-2 | CASSSFGATNEKLFF
TRBJ2-7 | TRBV2 | CASSENVRGEQYF
TRBJ1-2 | TRBV28 | CASSLLGSYGYTF
TRBJ1-5 | TRBV5-5 | CASSLTGGIYQPQHF
TRBJ1-6 | TRBV7-3 | CASSLTSYGSSLHF
TRBJ1-2 | TRBV9 | CASSVVGGGYTF
TRBJ1-4 | TRBV11-2 | CASSLGWVNNEKLFF
TRBJ2-7 | TRBV9 | CASSGRPGGDYEQYF
TRBJ1-5 | TRBV7-9 | CASSSFKGNQPQHF
TRBJ2-6 | TRBV9 | CASSVAWTGANVLTF
TRBJ1-1 | TRBV2 | CASSEAGAGKSTEAFF
TRBJ1-1 | TRBV5-1 | CASSADRNTEAFF
TRBJ2-6 | TRBV11-2 | CASSYRTGSPGANVLTF
TRBJ2-7 | TRBV7-8 | CASSLLAGGDEQYF
TRBJ1-1 | TRBV7-9 | CASSRGDRNTEAFF
TRBJ2-2 | TRBV18 | CASSPISGELFF
TRBJ1-5 | TRBV19 | CATAGGDYSNQPQHF
TRBJ2-2 | TRBV5-1 | CASTLGHLTGELFF
TRBJ2-5 | TRBV7-2 | CASSLETGAGETQYF
TRBJ1-2 | TRBV7-2 | CASRPSGQGVFRYGYTF
TRBJ2-7 | TRBV11-2 | CASSRPPDEQYF
TRBJ2-7 | TRBV6-5 | CASSYQREAYEQYF
TRBJ2-7 | TRBV5-1 | CASSLAPGEHEQYF
TRBJ1-1 | TRBV6-1 | CASSFRVGDTEAFF
TRBJ2-7 | TRBV7-2 | CASSLTSGRSYEQYF
TRBJ1-1 | TRBV4-3 | CASSQGWGQSNTEAFF
TRBJ2-3 | TRBV29-1 | CSVLADTQYF
TRBJ1-2 | TRBV2 | CASSEPPGNYGYTF
TRBJ2-3 | TRBV12-5 | CASGTSGRTDTQYF
TRBJ2-5 | TRBV28 | CASSFRTSGRETQYF
TRBJ1-2 | TRBV7-9 | CASSQGTVGNTF
TRBJ2-7 | TRBV10-3 | CAIGKGQGAWEQYF
TRBJ2-1 | TRBV10-1 | CASSGPPGQPRYNEQFF
TRBJ1-5 | TRBV19 | CASGLRSNQPQHF
TRBJ2-7 | TRBV10-3 | CAISESGARVSYEQYF
TRBJ2-7 | TRBV28 | CASSGPHTNYEQYF
TRBJ1-4 | TRBV28 | CASRPLPGTGSFISEKLFF
TRBJ2-5 | TRBV5-1 | CASSLDPTQETQYF
TRBJ1-3 | TRBV27 | CASSPLGSGNTIYF
TRBJ2-7 | TRBV28 | CASTFTGLAGGSSYEQYF
TRBJ1-1 | TRBV7-2 | CASSHVGGTEAFF
TRBJ2-7 | TRBV27 | CASSLRQGVWEQYF
TRBJ1-2 | TRBV7-9 | CASSIKEYGYTF